Listed below are T cell receptor beta chains from one sample, sequenced in a study of blood T cell repertoires in COVID-19. Repertoires were generated with immunoSEQ multiplex PCR, while TCRdb's copy carries only in-frame clones and drops some. The table includes about 210,000 clones, 88% detected once. Sequenced: peripheral blood. The receptors were gathered from a man between 18 and 29 years old with active or convalescent COVID-19. Both conserved end residues are part of each CDR3. The order of the fields is clone size, V gene, J gene, D gene, CDR3 DNA, CDR3 protein. D genes are given only for firm matches. Not every row has a clone size; where given, it reads once, few, many or a size class.

clone size: -
V gene: TRBV5-4
J gene: TRBJ2-7
D gene: TRBD2
CDR3 DNA: TGTGCCAGCAGCTTGGATCGAGCGGGAGATGAGTACTTC
CDR3 protein: CASSLDRAGDEYF

clone size: once
V gene: TRBV30
J gene: TRBJ1-1
D gene: -
CDR3 DNA: TGTGCCTGGATGTCGACAGAGAACACTGAAGCTTTCTTT
CDR3 protein: CAWMSTENTEAFF

clone size: -
V gene: TRBV29-1
J gene: TRBJ2-3
D gene: TRBD1
CDR3 DNA: TGCAGCGTTGAGTATCTGACAGGGGGCTACAATAAACTCACAGATACGCAGTATTTT
CDR3 protein: CSVEYLTGGYNKLTDTQYF

clone size: -
V gene: TRBV5-5
J gene: TRBJ1-2
D gene: -
CDR3 DNA: TGTGCCAGCAGCGGCACCGGGACAAATGGCTACACCTTC
CDR3 protein: CASSGTGTNGYTF

clone size: few
V gene: TRBV6-5
J gene: TRBJ1-2
D gene: TRBD1
CDR3 DNA: TGTGCCAGCAGTTACTCCTCGACAGGGGTCTATGGCTACACCTTC
CDR3 protein: CASSYSSTGVYGYTF

clone size: -
V gene: TRBV19
J gene: TRBJ1-5
D gene: -
CDR3 DNA: TGTGCCAGTAGTTTTTTTCTAAACAGGCCCCAGCATTTT
CDR3 protein: CASSFFLNRPQHF

clone size: -
V gene: TRBV19
J gene: TRBJ1-5
D gene: -
CDR3 DNA: TGTGCCAGTAGTATCGGCAGGGCAGAGCAGCCCCAGCATTTT
CDR3 protein: CASSIGRAEQPQHF

clone size: -
V gene: TRBV6-6
J gene: TRBJ1-5
D gene: -
CDR3 DNA: TGTGCCAGCAGTTACCTACGGGGTCTGACTCAGCCCCAGCATTTT
CDR3 protein: CASSYLRGLTQPQHF

clone size: -
V gene: TRBV6-5
J gene: TRBJ1-2
D gene: -
CDR3 DNA: TGTGCCAGCAGTTACGCCTACGGGGGTAACTATGGCTACACCTTC
CDR3 protein: CASSYAYGGNYGYTF

clone size: -
V gene: TRBV19
J gene: TRBJ2-5
D gene: TRBD2
CDR3 DNA: TGTGCCAGTAGTAGTGCGGGGGCGAGGACTAGCGGTCACCAAGAGACCCAGTACTTC
CDR3 protein: CASSSAGARTSGHQETQYF

clone size: -
V gene: TRBV6-5
J gene: TRBJ1-4
D gene: TRBD1
CDR3 DNA: TGTGCCAGCAGTTACGGCGGGACAGGGCCTCCATTGAAACTGTTTTTT
CDR3 protein: CASSYGGTGPPLKLFF

clone size: -
V gene: TRBV5-6
J gene: TRBJ2-5
D gene: -
CDR3 DNA: TGTGCCAGCAGCTTGTTACAGAACCAAGAGACCCAGTACTTC
CDR3 protein: CASSLLQNQETQYF

clone size: -
V gene: TRBV28
J gene: TRBJ1-1
D gene: -
CDR3 DNA: TGTGCCACCATCCCGCAGGGAATCAACACTGAAGCTTTCTTT
CDR3 protein: CATIPQGINTEAFF

clone size: -
V gene: TRBV5-1
J gene: TRBJ1-2
D gene: TRBD1
CDR3 DNA: TGCGCCAGCAGCTTGGCGCCAGACAGGGACTATGGCTACACCTTC
CDR3 protein: CASSLAPDRDYGYTF

clone size: few
V gene: TRBV4-3
J gene: TRBJ2-2
D gene: TRBD2
CDR3 DNA: TGCGCCAGCAGCCAACGAACCTGGACTAGCGGGACAATCAACCCCGGGGAGCTGTTTTTT
CDR3 protein: CASSQRTWTSGTINPGELFF

clone size: -
V gene: TRBV14
J gene: TRBJ2-3
D gene: TRBD2
CDR3 DNA: TGTGCCAGCAGCCAAGACCCCTTCAGACTAGCGGGGGGAGATACGCAGTATTTT
CDR3 protein: CASSQDPFRLAGGDTQYF

clone size: -
V gene: TRBV2
J gene: TRBJ1-2
D gene: -
CDR3 DNA: TGTGCCAGCAGTGTTTTTGCCTACCCCAACTATGGCTACACCTTC
CDR3 protein: CASSVFAYPNYGYTF

clone size: -
V gene: TRBV7-9
J gene: TRBJ1-1
D gene: -
CDR3 DNA: TGTGCCAGCAGCTCCGGGGGTAGGACTGAAGCTTTCTTT
CDR3 protein: CASSSGGRTEAFF

clone size: -
V gene: TRBV15
J gene: TRBJ1-5
D gene: TRBD1
CDR3 DNA: TGTGCCACCTATACAATCCCCCGAAAACAGGGGCATGGCAATCAGCCCCAGCATTTT
CDR3 protein: CATYTIPRKQGHGNQPQHF

clone size: -
V gene: TRBV24-1
J gene: TRBJ2-1
D gene: -
CDR3 DNA: TGTGCCACCAGTGATTGGGGGCGGGTCCTCTACAATGAGCAGTTCTTC
CDR3 protein: CATSDWGRVLYNEQFF

clone size: -
V gene: TRBV19
J gene: TRBJ2-7
D gene: TRBD1
CDR3 DNA: TGTGCCAGTAGTATCCGGACAGGAACCGAGCAGTACTTC
CDR3 protein: CASSIRTGTEQYF

clone size: -
V gene: TRBV13
J gene: TRBJ1-1
D gene: TRBD1
CDR3 DNA: TGTGCCAGCAGCTTAGGCTTGGCAGGGGGCACTGAAGCTTTCTTT
CDR3 protein: CASSLGLAGGTEAFF

clone size: -
V gene: TRBV18
J gene: TRBJ2-1
D gene: TRBD1
CDR3 DNA: TGTGCCAGCTCACCACAAGGGACAGGGGGAGGTGAGCAGTTCTTC
CDR3 protein: CASSPQGTGGGEQFF

clone size: -
V gene: TRBV19
J gene: TRBJ1-4
D gene: -
CDR3 DNA: TGTGCCAGTAGTTCGCGGATTGCAACTAATGAAAAACTGTTTTTT
CDR3 protein: CASSSRIATNEKLFF

clone size: -
V gene: TRBV5-4
J gene: TRBJ2-7
D gene: TRBD2
CDR3 DNA: TGTGCCAGCAGCTTGTCGGCGGGAGGGTGGTACGAGCAGTACTTC
CDR3 protein: CASSLSAGGWYEQYF

clone size: few
V gene: TRBV19
J gene: TRBJ2-7
D gene: -
CDR3 DNA: TGTGCCAGTAGTACCCAAGCCCAGGGGTTCGAGCAGTACTTC
CDR3 protein: CASSTQAQGFEQYF